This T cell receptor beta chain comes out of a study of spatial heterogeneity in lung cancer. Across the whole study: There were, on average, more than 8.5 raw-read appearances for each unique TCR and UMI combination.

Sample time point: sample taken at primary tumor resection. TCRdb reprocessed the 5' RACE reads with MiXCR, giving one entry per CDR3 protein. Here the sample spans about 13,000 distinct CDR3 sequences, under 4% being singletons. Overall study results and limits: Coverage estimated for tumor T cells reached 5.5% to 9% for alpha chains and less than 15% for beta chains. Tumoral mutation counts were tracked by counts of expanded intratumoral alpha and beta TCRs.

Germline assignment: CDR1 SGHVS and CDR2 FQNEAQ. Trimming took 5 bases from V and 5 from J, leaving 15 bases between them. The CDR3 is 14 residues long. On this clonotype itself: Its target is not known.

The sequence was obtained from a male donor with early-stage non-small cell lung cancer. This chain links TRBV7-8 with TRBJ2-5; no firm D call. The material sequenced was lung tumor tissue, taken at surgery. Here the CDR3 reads CASSRFFAGETQYF. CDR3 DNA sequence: TGTGCCAGCAGCCGTTTTTTCGCTGGCGAGACCCAGTACTTC. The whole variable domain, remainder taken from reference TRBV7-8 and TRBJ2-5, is GAGVSQSPRYKVAKRGQDVALRCDPISGHVSLFWYQQALGQGPEFLTYFQNEAQLDKSGLPSDRFFAERPEGSVSTLKIQRTQQEDSAVYLCASSRFFAGETQYFGPGTRLLVL.